The source of this TCR beta chain is a study of Ad26.COV2.S vaccination and SARS-CoV-2 variants. The CDR3 loop spans 16 amino acids. V lost 3 bases, J lost 0 bases, and 15 bases lay in between. Germline V CDR1 and CDR2: DFQATT, SNEGSKA (reference sequence). Measured with immunoSEQ multiplex PCR; TCRdb has only the in-frame clones, and not every one. This sample has over 350,000 clones, with approximately 91% found just once. The count of this clone is one. What it binds is not known. Study results and caveats: Reported findings describe substantial breadth in spike-specific CD8+ and CD4+ T cell responses following vaccination.

Treatment of the sample: 15 to 20 received Ad26.COV2.S at low or high dose, single or two shots; several received placebo; per-sample allocation not given. After the first vaccine or placebo injection, samples were drawn on day 63. This Boston cohort included adults aged 18-55 years. This chain uses TRBV20-1 with TRBJ1-5; D may be TRBD1 (5 bases). The starting material was peripheral blood, obtained in a trial of Ad26.COV2.S vaccine versus placebo. This receptor was identified in a person aged 18 to 65 who received the Ad26.COV2.S COVID-19 vaccine or a placebo. DNA for the CDR3: TGCAGTGCTAGTCCCCCCCAGGGATATAGCAATCAGCCCCAGCATTTT. This translates into CSASPPQGYSNQPQHF.